Listed here are 4 T cell receptor beta chains from one sample, sequenced in a study of T cells in localized non-small cell lung cancer. Here immunoSEQ multiplex PCR was the method, and the copy in TCRdb shows in-frame clones only, minus some. The sample has 52,000 or so clones; roughly 84% are singletons. The starting material was peripheral blood mononuclear cells, obtained before any cancer treatment. These receptors originate from a man between 40 and 69 years old with stage III lung adenocarcinoma.

The chain employs TRBV4-1 and TRBJ1-1; tentative D call: TRBD1 (5 bases). CDR1 MGHRA and CDR2 YSYEKL come from the germline V gene. The CDR3 contains 13 residues. V lost 10 bases to trimming and J lost 4 bases, with 16 bases between them. As DNA, the CDR3 is TGCGCCACCAAAGGAGACGGGGGCACTGAAGCTTTCTTT. Translation: CATKGDGGTEAFF.

The chain couples TRBV28 to TRBJ1-4; no clear D gene. Trimming shortened V by 7 bases and J by 7 bases, and 13 bases separated the two germline ends. The CDR3 runs 13 residues. The V gene's germline CDR1 is MDHEN and CDR2 SYDVKM. The CDR3 loop reads CASKMSAGEKLFF. The CDR3 bases are TGTGCCAGCAAGATGTCGGCCGGTGAAAAACTGTTTTTT.

The rearrangement uses TRBV11-2 and TRBJ2-7; D perhaps matches TRBD1 (5 bases). The V and J ends lost 1 base and 6 bases respectively, with 7 bases between them. CDR3 length equals 12 residues. CDR1 SGHAT and CDR2 FQNNGV come from the germline V gene. For the CDR3, the DNA is TGTGCCAGCAGCTTAGTAGGGGCCGAGCAGTACTTC. It specifies CASSLVGAEQYF.

The chain employs TRBV7-8 and TRBJ2-5, with unresolved D. Germline V gives CDR1 SGHVS, CDR2 FQNEAQ. The CDR3 consists of 14 residues. V lost 0 bases and J 1 base, leaving 6 bases between the germline ends. The CDR3 loop is CASSLAYSQETQYF. The CDR3, as DNA: TGTGCCAGCAGCTTAGCGTACAGCCAAGAGACCCAGTACTTC.